These 20 T cell receptor beta chains were all obtained from the same sample, sequenced in a study of blood T cells in healthy people across ages. With a J-beta primer mix and a sample-barcoded 5' primer, a second PCR ran 7 to 11 cycles. Using its own MiXCR run on the 5' RACE reads, TCRdb lists one record per CDR3 protein. Among over a million distinct CDR3 sequences listed, approximately 42% were seen once. The sequencing sample was made of blood. These TCRs come from a woman aged 18-29 years in good health.

There are a few counts of this clonotype. This CDR3 is CASSFTGGATSEQYF. CDR3 in DNA: TGTGCCAGCAGTTTTACCGGGGGGGCAACTTCCGAGCAGTACTTC. The chain has TRBV12-3 or TRBV12-4 and TRBJ2-7; 8 bases line up with TRBD2. The CDR3 spans 15 residues. V lost 3 bases and J lost 6; bases outside the gene matches: 10.

This clonotype appeared a few times. This chain links TRBV12-3 or TRBV12-4 with TRBJ1-1; D unclear. CDR3 length equals 15 residues. The V gene lost 5 bases and the J gene lost 4 bases, with 17 bases spanning the gap. The CDR3 coding sequence is TGTGCCAGCAGTCAGAACCCTAGCTTGGGCACTGAAGCTTTCTTT. Residues: CASSQNPSLGTEAFF.

The chain recombines TRBV7-3 with TRBJ2-2, with D possibly TRBD1 on 6 matching bases. V lost 6 bases, J lost 5 bases, and 22 bases lay in between. Germline CDR1 reads SGHTA; CDR2 reads FQGTGA. The length of the CDR3 is 17 residues. CDR3 loop: CASSPDRSPGKTGELFF. DNA for the CDR3: TGTGCCAGCAGTCCTGACAGGTCCCCGGGGAAAACCGGGGAGCTGTTTTTT.

This clonotype has just a few counts. V is TRBV27 and J is TRBJ1-1, with D possibly TRBD1 on 6 matching bases. The CDR3 runs to 13 residues. Trimming shortened V by 3 bases and J by 6 bases, and 11 bases separated the two germline ends. Per the germline V gene, CDR1 is MNHEY and CDR2 is SMNVEV (reference sequence). CDR3 in amino acids: CASSFSGDAEAFF. The DNA for the CDR3 is TGTGCCAGCAGTTTTTCAGGGGACGCTGAAGCTTTCTTT.

V is TRBV7-3 and J is TRBJ2-1, with D tentatively TRBD2 (6 bases). The end of the DNA aligns better with TRBJ2-7, so the J call may be wrong. CDR3 size: 16 residues. Germline V gives CDR1 SGHTA, CDR2 FQGTGA. The CDR3 region is CASSLRGSSGYNEQYF. In nucleotides, the CDR3 is TGTGCCAGCAGCTTACGAGGAAGTAGCGGCTACAATGAGCAGTACTTC.

The chain employs TRBV27 and TRBJ1-4, with a tentative D call TRBD1 (5 bases). CDR1 and CDR2 (germline): MNHEY, SMNVEV (reference sequence). The V gene lost 7 bases and the J gene lost 8 bases, with 17 bases spanning the gap. CDR3 length: 14 residues. The chain's CDR3 is CASTHTGGIEKLFF. For the CDR3, the DNA is TGTGCCAGCACCCACACCGGGGGGATAGAAAAACTGTTTTTT.

The V gene is TRBV7-3, the J gene TRBJ1-1, with D perhaps TRBD1 (5 bases). Germline lookup yields CDR1 SGHTA and CDR2 FQGTGA. The CDR3 is 14 amino acids. Trimming stripped 5 bases from V and 5 bases from J, with 15 bases between. CDR3 residues: CASSTGLMGTEAFF. As DNA, the CDR3 is TGTGCCAGCAGCACGGGACTCATGGGGACTGAAGCTTTCTTT.

V is TRBV2 and J is TRBJ2-3; TRBD1 matches at 7 bases. The CDR3 is made up of 13 amino acids. Germline V gene lookup returns CDR1 SNHLY and CDR2 FYNNEI. After removal of 10 bases from V and 1 base from J, the junction contained 5 bases not matched to a gene. The CDR3 sequence is CATQGTGTDTQYF. CDR3 coding DNA: TGTGCCACCCAGGGGACAGGCACAGATACGCAGTATTTT.

The chain employs TRBV20-1 and TRBJ2-1, with 10 bases identical to TRBD2. The CDR3 runs 17 residues. V was pared by 0 bases and J by 0 bases, with 5 bases of the junction left unmatched. CDR1 DFQATT and CDR2 SNEGSKA come from the germline V gene (reference sequence). This chain's CDR3 is CSARDLAGVSSYNEQFF. As DNA, the CDR3 is TGCAGTGCTAGAGACCTAGCGGGGGTTTCCTCCTACAATGAGCAGTTCTTC.

The rearrangement joins TRBV27 to TRBJ1-6, with D maybe TRBD1 (6 bases). The ends were cut back, 6 bases at V and 8 bases at J, with 17 bases in the middle. CDR1 and CDR2 from the germline V gene are MNHEY and SMNVEV (reference sequence). There are 15 residues in the CDR3. This CDR3 reads CASSRKGVADSPLHF. CDR3 in DNA: TGTGCCAGCAGCCGCAAGGGGGTCGCGGATTCACCCCTCCACTTT.

This clonotype was counted at least ten times. The chain employs TRBV28 and TRBJ2-7; TRBD1 matches at 7 bases. The CDR3 has 14 amino acids. Germline lookup yields CDR1 MDHEN and CDR2 SYDVKM. With V trimmed by 6 bases and J by 3 bases, 8 bases remained unmatched. The CDR3: CASSRQGVVYEQYF. The CDR3 DNA is TGTGCCAGCAGCCGACAGGGAGTGGTCTACGAGCAGTACTTC.

The chain employs TRBV4-2 and TRBJ2-6; D remains unclear. Germline V gene lookup returns CDR1 LGHNA and CDR2 YNFKEQ. The CDR3 is 17 residues long. V lost 0 bases, J lost 1 base, and 10 bases lay in between. The CDR3 spells CASSQDHLGSGANVLTF. The DNA of the CDR3 is TGTGCCAGCAGCCAAGATCATTTGGGTTCTGGGGCCAACGTCCTGACTTTC.

V gene TRBV29-1 combines with J gene TRBJ1-2; D possibly corresponds to TRBD1 (6 bases). V gave up 0 bases and J gave up 2 bases, with 10 bases separating them. The germline V gene has CDR1 SQVTM and CDR2 ANQGSEA. This CDR3 comprises 14 residues. The CDR3 reads CSVEEQGLNYGYTF. The CDR3 nucleotides are TGCAGCGTTGAAGAACAGGGACTAAACTATGGCTACACCTTC.

The chain employs TRBV6-2 or TRBV6-3 and TRBJ1-2, with D unresolved. Per germline, CDR1 MNHEY and CDR2 SVGEGT. V was clipped by 0 bases and J by 6 bases, with 8 bases between them. This CDR3 comprises 13 residues. The CDR3 here is CASSYSPTNGYTF. The CDR3 nucleotides read TGTGCCAGCAGTTACTCCCCAACGAATGGCTACACCTTC.

This clonotype was detected only once. The chain has TRBV6-1 and TRBJ2-3; 8 positions match TRBD2. The CDR3 contains 17 residues. Germline CDR1 and CDR2: MNHNS and SASEGT. V gave up 0 bases and J gave up 1 base; unmatched junction bases: 6. The CDR3: CASSEASAGGRTDTQYF. Here the CDR3 DNA reads TGTGCCAGCAGTGAAGCAAGCGCGGGGGGCCGCACAGATACGCAGTATTTT.

This rearrangement joins TRBV4-1 to TRBJ2-1; 9 bases align to TRBD2. CDR1 MGHRA and CDR2 YSYEKL come from the germline V gene. V dropped 2 bases and J dropped 10; count of bases not matched to a gene: 3. CDR3 length: 13 amino acids. Here the CDR3 reads CASSQLAGREQFF. CDR3 nucleotides: TGCGCCAGCAGCCAACTAGCGGGAAGGGAGCAGTTCTTC.

This clonotype was observed a handful of times. V usage is TRBV25-1 and J usage is TRBJ1-2; D is unresolved. V was clipped by 7 bases and J by 2 bases, with 11 bases between them. The CDR3 spans 13 residues. Per germline, CDR1 MGHDK and CDR2 SYGVNS. In DNA, the CDR3 is TGTGCCAGCACCATCGGACTCAACTATGGCTACACCTTC. Translated, it gives CASTIGLNYGYTF.

The chain is built from TRBV4-1 and TRBJ1-3; 9 bases fit TRBD1. This CDR3 contains 19 residues. The trim removed 5 bases at V and 0 bases at J, leaving 14 bases unmatched. Per the germline V gene, CDR1 is MGHRA and CDR2 is YSYEKL. The CDR3 sequence is CASSFPTGGASSSGNTIYF. CDR3 coding DNA: TGCGCCAGCAGCTTCCCGACAGGGGGAGCATCCTCCTCTGGAAACACCATATATTTT.

A single count supports this clonotype. At one of its ends the junction is not consistent with the germline gene, which may arise from a read error. The CDR3 nucleotides are TGCAGTGCTAGAAAGACAGGGGGTAGCAATCAGCCCCGGCATTTT. Its translation: CSARKTGGSNQPRHF. V is TRBV20-1 and J is TRBJ1-5; 9 bases are a match to TRBD1. Germline CDR1 DFQATT, CDR2 SNEGSKA (reference sequence). The CDR3 covers 15 residues.

A single count supports this clonotype. The chain is built from TRBV11-3 and TRBJ2-2, with 10 bases that match TRBD2. CDR1 and CDR2 (germline): SGHNT, YENEEA. This CDR3 is 14 amino acids long. V gave up 8 bases and J gave up 4 bases; unmatched junction bases: 4. CDR3: CASGLAVTTGELFF. In nucleotides, the CDR3 is TGTGCCAGCGGACTAGCGGTAACCACCGGGGAGCTGTTTTTT. Together with reference TRBV11-3 and TRBJ2-2, the CDR3 gives the full variable domain: EAGVVQSPRYKIIEKKQPVAFWCNPISGHNTLYWYLQNLGQGPELLIRYENEEAVDDSQLPKDRFSAERLKGVDSTLKIQPAELGDSAVYLCASGLAVTTGELFFGEGSRLTVL.